This TCR beta chain was identified in a study of identical twins. Worth noting for this clonotype: Its antigen is undetermined.

A universal primer site came from template switching; cDNA carried unique molecular identifiers. TCRdb fed the 5' RACE reads into MiXCR, producing one record per CDR3 protein. The data contain around 370,000 distinct CDR3 sequences, around 9.7% of them singletons. Germline V CDR1 and CDR2: KGHDR, SFDVKD. The junction had 20 bases not matched to a gene; V was cut back by 3 bases and J by 6 bases. This CDR3 region has 22 residues. Points from the study as a whole: Cord blood's abundant beta clonotypes had fewer insertions, unlike memory repertoires. Out-of-frame TCR alpha sharing observed in monozygotic twins exceeded model estimates. Out-of-frame alpha sequences common to twins were enriched for low generation probability.

The chain has TRBV24-1 and TRBJ2-1; the match to TRBD2 covers 15 bases. Sequencing used naive T cells sorted from blood. This receptor was identified in a woman between 45 and 60 years old in good health. The CDR3 DNA follows: TGTGCCACCAGTGATCCCAGGGGCTGGACTAGCGGGAGGGCCTCCCGAACCAATGAGCAGTTCTTC. Its protein product is CATSDPRGWTSGRASRTNEQFF.